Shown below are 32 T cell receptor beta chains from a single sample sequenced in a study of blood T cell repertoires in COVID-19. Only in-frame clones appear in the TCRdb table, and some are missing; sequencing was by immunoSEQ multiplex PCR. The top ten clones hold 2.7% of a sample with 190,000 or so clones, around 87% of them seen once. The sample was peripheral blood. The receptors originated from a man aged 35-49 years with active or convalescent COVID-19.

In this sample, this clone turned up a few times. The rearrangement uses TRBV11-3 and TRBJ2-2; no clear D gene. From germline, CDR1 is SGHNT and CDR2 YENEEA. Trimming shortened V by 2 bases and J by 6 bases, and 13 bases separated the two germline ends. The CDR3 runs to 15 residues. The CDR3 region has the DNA TGTGCCAGCAGCTTAAAAACAGATTGGTCCGGGGAGCTGTTTTTT. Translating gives CASSLKTDWSGELFF.

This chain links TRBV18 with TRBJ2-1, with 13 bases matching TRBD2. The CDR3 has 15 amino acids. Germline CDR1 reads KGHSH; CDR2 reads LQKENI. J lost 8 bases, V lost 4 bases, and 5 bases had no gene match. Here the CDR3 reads CASSLTSGGVYEQFF. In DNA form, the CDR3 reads TGTGCCAGCTCACTCACTAGCGGGGGGGTCTATGAGCAGTTCTTC.

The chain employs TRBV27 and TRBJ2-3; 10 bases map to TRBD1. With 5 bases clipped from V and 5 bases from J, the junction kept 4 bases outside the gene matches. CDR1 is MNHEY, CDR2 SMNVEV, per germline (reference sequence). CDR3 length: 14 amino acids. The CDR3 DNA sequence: TGTGCCAGCAGTGACAGGGGGCGCGGAGATACGCAGTATTTT. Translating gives CASSDRGRGDTQYF.

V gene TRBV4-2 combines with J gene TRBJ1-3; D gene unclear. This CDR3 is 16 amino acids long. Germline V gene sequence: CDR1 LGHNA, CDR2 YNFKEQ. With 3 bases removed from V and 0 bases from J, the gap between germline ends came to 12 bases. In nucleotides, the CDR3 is TGTGCCAGCAGCCAGAGTAGACAAAGCTCTGGAAACACCATATATTTT. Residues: CASSQSRQSSGNTIYF.

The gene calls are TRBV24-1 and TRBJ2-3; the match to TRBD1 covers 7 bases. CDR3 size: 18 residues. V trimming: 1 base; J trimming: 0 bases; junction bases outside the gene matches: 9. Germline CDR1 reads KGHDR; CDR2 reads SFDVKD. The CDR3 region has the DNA TGTGCCACCAGTGATTTTTACGGTAGACAGGGTAGCACAGATACGCAGTATTTT. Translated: CATSDFYGRQGSTDTQYF.

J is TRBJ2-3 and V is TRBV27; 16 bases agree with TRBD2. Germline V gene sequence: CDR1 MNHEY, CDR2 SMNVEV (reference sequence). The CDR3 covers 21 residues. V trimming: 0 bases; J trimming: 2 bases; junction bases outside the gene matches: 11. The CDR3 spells CASSLSSPGLAGGPNTDTQYF. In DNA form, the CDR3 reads TGTGCCAGCAGTTTATCGTCCCCGGGACTAGCGGGGGGGCCGAACACAGATACGCAGTATTTT.

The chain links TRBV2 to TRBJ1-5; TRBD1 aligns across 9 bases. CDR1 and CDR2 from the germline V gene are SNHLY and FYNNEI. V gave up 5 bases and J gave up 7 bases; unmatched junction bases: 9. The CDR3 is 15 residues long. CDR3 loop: CASSTTGTGRQPQHF. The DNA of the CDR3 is TGTGCCAGCAGTACTACCGGGACAGGGAGACAGCCCCAGCATTTT.

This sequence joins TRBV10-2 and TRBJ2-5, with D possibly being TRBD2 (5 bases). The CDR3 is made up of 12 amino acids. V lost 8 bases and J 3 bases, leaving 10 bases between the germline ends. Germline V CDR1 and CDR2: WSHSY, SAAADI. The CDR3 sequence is CASRTGKETQYF. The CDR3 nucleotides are TGCGCCAGCCGCACGGGGAAAGAGACCCAGTACTTC.

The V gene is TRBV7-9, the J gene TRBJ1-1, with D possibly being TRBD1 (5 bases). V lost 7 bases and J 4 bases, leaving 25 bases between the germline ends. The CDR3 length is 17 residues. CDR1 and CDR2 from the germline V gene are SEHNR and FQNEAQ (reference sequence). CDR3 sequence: CASTLWLYDDGGTEAFF. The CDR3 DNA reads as TGTGCCAGCACTTTATGGTTATACGACGACGGGGGCACTGAAGCTTTCTTT.

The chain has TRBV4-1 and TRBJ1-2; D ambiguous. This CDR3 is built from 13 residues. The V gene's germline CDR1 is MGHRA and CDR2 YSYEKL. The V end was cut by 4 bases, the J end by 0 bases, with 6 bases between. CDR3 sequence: CASSPAANYGYTF. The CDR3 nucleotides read TGCGCCAGCAGCCCCGCGGCTAACTATGGCTACACCTTC.

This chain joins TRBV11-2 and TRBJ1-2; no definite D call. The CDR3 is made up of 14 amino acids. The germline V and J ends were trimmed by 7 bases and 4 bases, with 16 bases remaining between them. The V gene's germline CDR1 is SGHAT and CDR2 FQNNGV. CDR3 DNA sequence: TGTGCCAGCACCACACCGGGGAGTATCTATGGCTACACCTTC. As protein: CASTTPGSIYGYTF.

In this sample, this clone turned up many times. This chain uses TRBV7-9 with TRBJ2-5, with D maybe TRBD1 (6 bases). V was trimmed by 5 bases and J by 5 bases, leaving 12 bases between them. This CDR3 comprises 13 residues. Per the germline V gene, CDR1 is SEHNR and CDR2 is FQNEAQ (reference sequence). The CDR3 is CASSDNRVETQYF. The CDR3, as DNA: TGTGCCAGCAGCGATAACAGGGTGGAGACCCAGTACTTC.

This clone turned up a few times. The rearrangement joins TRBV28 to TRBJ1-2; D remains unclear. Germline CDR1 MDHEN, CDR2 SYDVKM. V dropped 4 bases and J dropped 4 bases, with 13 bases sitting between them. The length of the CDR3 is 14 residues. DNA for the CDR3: TGTGCCAGCAGTTATGATGGCACCTTCTATGGCTACACCTTC. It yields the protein CASSYDGTFYGYTF.

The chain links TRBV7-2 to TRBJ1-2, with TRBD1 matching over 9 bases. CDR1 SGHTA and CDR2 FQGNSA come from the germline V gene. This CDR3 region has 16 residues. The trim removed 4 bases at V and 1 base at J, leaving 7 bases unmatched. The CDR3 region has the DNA TGTGCCAGCAGCTCAAGGACAGGGGCCTTTAACTATGGCTACACCTTC. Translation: CASSSRTGAFNYGYTF.

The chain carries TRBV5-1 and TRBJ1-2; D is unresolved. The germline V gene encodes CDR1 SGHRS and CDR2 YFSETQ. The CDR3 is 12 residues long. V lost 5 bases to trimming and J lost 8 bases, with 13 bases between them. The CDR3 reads CASRNLREGYTF. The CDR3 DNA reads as TGCGCCAGCAGAAACTTACGGGAAGGCTACACCTTC.

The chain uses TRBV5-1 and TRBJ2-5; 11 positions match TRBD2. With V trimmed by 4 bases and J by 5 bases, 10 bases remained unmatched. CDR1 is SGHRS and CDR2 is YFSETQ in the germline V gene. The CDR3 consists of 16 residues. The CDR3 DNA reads TGCGCCAGCAGCCCTAGTAGCGGGGGGGCCGCGGAGACCCAGTACTTC. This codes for CASSPSSGGAAETQYF.

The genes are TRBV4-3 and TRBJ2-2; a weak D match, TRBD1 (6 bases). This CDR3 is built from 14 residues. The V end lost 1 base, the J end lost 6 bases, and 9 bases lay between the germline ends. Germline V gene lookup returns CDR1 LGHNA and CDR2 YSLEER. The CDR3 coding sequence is TGCGCCAGCAGCCAAGCCGCAGGGGCCGGGGAGCTGTTTTTT. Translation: CASSQAAGAGELFF.

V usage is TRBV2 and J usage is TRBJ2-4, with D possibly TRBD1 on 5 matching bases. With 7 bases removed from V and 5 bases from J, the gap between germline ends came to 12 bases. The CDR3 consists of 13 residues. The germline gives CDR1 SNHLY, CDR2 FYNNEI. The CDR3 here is CASNRQVENIQYF. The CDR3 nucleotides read TGTGCCAGCAACAGGCAGGTCGAAAACATTCAGTACTTC.

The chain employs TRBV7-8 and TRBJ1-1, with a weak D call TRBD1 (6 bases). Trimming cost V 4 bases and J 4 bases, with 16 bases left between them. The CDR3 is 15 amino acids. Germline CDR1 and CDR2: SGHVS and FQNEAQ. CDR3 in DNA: TGTGCCAGCAGCTCAGAGGACAGAGGGGTCACTGAAGCTTTCTTT. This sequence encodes CASSSEDRGVTEAFF.

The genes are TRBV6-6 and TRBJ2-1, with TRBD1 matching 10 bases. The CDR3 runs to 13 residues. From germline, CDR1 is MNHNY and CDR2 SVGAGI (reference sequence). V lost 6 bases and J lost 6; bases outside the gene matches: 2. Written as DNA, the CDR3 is TGTGCCAGCAGCCGGACAGGGGGCAATGAGCAGTTCTTC. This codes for CASSRTGGNEQFF.

The DNA for the CDR3 is TGTGCCAGCACTAGATCGACGGGGAACACTGAAGCTTTCTTT. This sequence encodes CASTRSTGNTEAFF. This chain links TRBV6-5 with TRBJ1-1; no definite D call. The CDR3 is made up of 14 amino acids. The V gene lost 7 bases and the J gene lost 1 base, with 13 bases spanning the gap. Germline loops: CDR1 MNHEY, CDR2 SVGAGI.

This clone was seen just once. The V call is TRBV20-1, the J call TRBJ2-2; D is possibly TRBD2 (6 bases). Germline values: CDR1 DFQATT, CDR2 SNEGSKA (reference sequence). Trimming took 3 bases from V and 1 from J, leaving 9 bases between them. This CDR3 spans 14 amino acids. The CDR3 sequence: CSASGDLNTGELFF. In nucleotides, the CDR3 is TGCAGTGCTAGTGGGGACTTGAACACCGGGGAGCTGTTTTTT.

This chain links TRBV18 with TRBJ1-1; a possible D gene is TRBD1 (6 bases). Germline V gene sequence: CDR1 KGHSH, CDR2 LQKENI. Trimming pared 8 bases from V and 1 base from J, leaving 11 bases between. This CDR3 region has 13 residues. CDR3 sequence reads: CASRQASNTEAFF. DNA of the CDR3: TGTGCCAGCAGACAGGCCTCGAACACTGAAGCTTTCTTT.

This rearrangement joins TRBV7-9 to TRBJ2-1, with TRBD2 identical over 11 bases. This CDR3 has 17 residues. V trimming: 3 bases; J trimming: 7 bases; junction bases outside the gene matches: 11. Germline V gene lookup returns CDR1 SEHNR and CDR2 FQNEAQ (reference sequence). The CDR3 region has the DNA TGTGCCAGCAGCTTTATGGGTCTAGCGGGGGGAGCGAATGAGCAGTTCTTC. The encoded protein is CASSFMGLAGGANEQFF.

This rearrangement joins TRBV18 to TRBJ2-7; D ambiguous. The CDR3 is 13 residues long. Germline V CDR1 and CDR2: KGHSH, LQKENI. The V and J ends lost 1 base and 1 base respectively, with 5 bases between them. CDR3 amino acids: CASSPRQSYEQYF. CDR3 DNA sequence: TGTGCCAGCTCACCACGACAATCCTACGAGCAGTACTTC.

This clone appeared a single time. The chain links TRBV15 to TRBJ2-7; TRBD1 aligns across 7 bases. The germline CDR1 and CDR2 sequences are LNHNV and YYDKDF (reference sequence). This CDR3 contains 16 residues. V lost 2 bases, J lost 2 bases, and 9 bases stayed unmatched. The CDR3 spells CATSRPDRVNAYEQYF. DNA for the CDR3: TGTGCCACCAGCAGACCTGACAGGGTTAATGCCTACGAGCAGTACTTC.

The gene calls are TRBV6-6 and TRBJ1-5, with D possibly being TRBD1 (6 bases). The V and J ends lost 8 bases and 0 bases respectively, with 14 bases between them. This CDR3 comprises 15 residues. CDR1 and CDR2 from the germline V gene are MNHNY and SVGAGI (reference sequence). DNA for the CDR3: TGTGCCAGCGTCAGGGGTTCTAATAGCAATCAGCCCCAGCATTTT. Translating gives CASVRGSNSNQPQHF.

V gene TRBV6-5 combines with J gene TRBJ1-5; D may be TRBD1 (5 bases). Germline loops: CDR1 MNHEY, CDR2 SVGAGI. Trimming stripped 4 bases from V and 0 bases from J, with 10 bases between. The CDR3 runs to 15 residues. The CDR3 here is CASSFDSYSNQPQHF. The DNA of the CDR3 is TGTGCCAGCAGTTTCGACAGTTATAGCAATCAGCCCCAGCATTTT.

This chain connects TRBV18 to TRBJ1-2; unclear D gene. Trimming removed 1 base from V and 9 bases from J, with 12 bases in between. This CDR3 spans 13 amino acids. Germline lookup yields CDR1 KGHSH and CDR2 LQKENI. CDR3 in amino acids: CASSPQEDSSYTF. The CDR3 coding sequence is TGTGCCAGCTCACCACAAGAGGACTCCAGCTACACCTTC.

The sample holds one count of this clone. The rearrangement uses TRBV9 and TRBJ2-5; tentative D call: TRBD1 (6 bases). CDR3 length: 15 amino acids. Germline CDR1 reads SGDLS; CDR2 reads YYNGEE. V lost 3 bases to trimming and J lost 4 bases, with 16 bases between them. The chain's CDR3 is CASSGLFGGGETQYF. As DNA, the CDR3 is TGTGCCAGCAGCGGACTGTTTGGGGGCGGAGAGACCCAGTACTTC.

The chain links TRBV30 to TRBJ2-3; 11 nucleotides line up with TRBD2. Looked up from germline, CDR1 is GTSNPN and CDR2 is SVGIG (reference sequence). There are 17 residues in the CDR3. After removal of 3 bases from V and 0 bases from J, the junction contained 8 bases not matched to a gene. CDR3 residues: CAWSGTSGTTSTDTQYF. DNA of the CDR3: TGTGCCTGGAGCGGGACTAGCGGAACTACTAGCACAGATACGCAGTATTTT. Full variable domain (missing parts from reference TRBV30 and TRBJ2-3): SQTIHQWPATLVQPVGSPLSLECTVEGTSNPNLYWYRQAAGRGLQLLFYSVGIGQISSEVPQNLSASRPQDRQFILSSKKLLLSDSGFYLCAWSGTSGTTSTDTQYFGPGTRLTVL.

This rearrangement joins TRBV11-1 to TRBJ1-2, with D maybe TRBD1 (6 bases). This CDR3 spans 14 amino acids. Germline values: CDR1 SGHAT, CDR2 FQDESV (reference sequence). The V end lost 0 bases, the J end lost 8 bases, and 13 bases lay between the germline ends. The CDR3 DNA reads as TGTGCCAGCAGCTTAGCCGACAGGCTGGGGGGCTACACCTTC. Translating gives CASSLADRLGGYTF.